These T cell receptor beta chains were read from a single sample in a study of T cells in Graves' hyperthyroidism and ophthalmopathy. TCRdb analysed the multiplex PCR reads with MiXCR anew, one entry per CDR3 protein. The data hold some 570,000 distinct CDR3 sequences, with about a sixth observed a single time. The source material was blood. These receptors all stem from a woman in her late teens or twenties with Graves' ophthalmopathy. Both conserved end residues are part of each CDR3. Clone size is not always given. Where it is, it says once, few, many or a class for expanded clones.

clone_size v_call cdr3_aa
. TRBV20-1 CSATSGRDYEQYF
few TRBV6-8 CASSRVDGANVLTF
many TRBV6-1 CASSEVGLRGYTF
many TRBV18 CASSPSGQLNYGYTF
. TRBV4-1 CASSQELTNEAFF
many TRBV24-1 CATSGYNEQFF
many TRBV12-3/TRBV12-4 CASSPRFYGYTF
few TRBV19 CASSWGAGVAYEQYF
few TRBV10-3 CAISEISRAHNEQFF
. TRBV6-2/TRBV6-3 CASSYSISGRGEKLFF
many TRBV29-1 CSVGLAGGSSYNEQFF
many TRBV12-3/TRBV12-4 CASSLGMTGGSYNEQFF
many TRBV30 CAWREQGFISEAFF
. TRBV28 CASSYPGTGEVGYTF
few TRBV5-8 CASRRDNQPQHF
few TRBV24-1 CATSEALAGPGDTQYF
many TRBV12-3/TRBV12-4 CASSFRSGGTEAFF
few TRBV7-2 CASSLLLTEPNYGYTF
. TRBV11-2 CASSLAVLAGGGTGELFF
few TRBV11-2 CASSLSAGTESTDTQYF
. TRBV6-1 CASRQKTGGFFF
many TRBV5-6 CASSLNFFNEQFF
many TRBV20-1 CSATTASSEQYF
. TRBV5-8 CASSLERGDLQPNNSPLHF
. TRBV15 CATSPGLAGHNEQYF
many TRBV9 CASSASGAKNYGYTF
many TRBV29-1 CSVEQGYEQYF
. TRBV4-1 CASRLAGDPDTQYF
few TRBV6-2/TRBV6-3 CASSYSRIAGQETQYF
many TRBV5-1 CASSPPGWRNYGYTF
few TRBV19 CASSMWTGPRDQPQHF
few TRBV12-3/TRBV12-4 CASTPADSNEQFF
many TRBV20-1 CRSCATGDLTDTQYF
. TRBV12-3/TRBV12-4 CASSFSEPNQPQHF
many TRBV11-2 CASSSRGDANTEAFF
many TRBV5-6 CASSLGRTGPAEAFF